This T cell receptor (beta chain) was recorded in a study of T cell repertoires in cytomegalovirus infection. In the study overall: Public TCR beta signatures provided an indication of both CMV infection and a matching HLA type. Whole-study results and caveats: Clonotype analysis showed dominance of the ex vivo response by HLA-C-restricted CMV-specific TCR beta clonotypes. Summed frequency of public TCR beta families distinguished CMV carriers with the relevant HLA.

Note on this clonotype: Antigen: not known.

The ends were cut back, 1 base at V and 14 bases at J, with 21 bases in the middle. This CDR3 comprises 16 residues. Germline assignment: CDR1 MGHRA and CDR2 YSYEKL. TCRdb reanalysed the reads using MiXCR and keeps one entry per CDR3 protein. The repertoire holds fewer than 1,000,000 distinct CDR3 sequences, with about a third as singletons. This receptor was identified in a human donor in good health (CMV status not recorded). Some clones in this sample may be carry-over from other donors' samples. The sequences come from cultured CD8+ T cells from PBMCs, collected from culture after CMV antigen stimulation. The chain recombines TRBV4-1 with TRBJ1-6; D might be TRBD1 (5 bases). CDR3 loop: CASSQGGGSDRRSLHF. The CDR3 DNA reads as TGCGCCAGCAGCCAAGGCGGGGGATCAGACCGTAGGTCCCTCCACTTT.